A single sample is the source of the 29 T cell receptor beta chains below, sequenced in a study of T cells in Graves' hyperthyroidism and ophthalmopathy. Template material for amplifying TCR beta CDR3 regions consisted of RNA transcripts. An initial round of RT-PCR targeting the TCR CDR3 relied on the HTBI primer set. One entry per CDR3 protein, called by TCRdb with MiXCR from the multiplex PCR reads. The sample carries about half a million distinct CDR3 sequences, 20% to 25% recorded once. The sequencing input was blood. The receptors shown here come from a woman between 65 and 79 years old with Graves' ophthalmopathy.

This clonotype has a handful of counts. The chain has TRBV11-2 and TRBJ2-1; D may correspond to TRBD1 or TRBD2 (5 bases each). V was trimmed by 4 bases and J by 9 bases, leaving 19 bases between them. CDR3 length equals 15 residues. The germline V gene has CDR1 SGHAT and CDR2 FQNNGV. DNA for the CDR3: TGTGCCAGCAGCTCCGGGACCAGTAATACAATTGAGCAGTTCTTC. It yields the protein CASSSGTSNTIEQFF.

The genes are TRBV5-6 and TRBJ2-3; tentatively, D is TRBD2 (6 bases). This CDR3 is 16 amino acids long. Trimming took off 4 bases at V and 2 bases at J, with 17 bases between the two ends. The germline V gene has CDR1 SGHDT and CDR2 YYEEEE. The CDR3 DNA reads as TGTGCCAGCAGCAAGGGACTTCAGCAGATCACAGATACGCAGTATTTT. Residues: CASSKGLQQITDTQYF.

The chain carries TRBV27 and TRBJ1-2; 9 positions match TRBD1. V shed 2 bases, J shed 10 bases, and the junction held 2 bases outside the gene matches. Germline values: CDR1 MNHEY, CDR2 SMNVEV (reference sequence). The CDR3 is 12 amino acids. The CDR3: CASSLGQGNYTF. The CDR3 nucleotides are TGTGCCAGCAGTTTAGGACAGGGGAACTACACCTTC.

V usage is TRBV10-3 and J usage is TRBJ2-1; 7 bases align to TRBD2. The V gene end was trimmed by 2 bases and the J gene end by 5 bases; junction bases not matched to a gene: 0. Germline CDR1 ENHRY, CDR2 SYGVKD. This CDR3 contains 13 residues. CDR3 region: CAISEGLDNEQFF. The CDR3 DNA follows: TGTGCCATCAGTGAGGGACTAGACAATGAGCAGTTCTTC.

There are a few counts of this clonotype. The rearrangement uses TRBV7-9 and TRBJ1-2; 7 bases match TRBD1. With V trimmed by 1 base and J by 2 bases, 7 bases remained unmatched. The CDR3 spans 16 residues. Germline values: CDR1 SEHNR, CDR2 FQNEAQ (reference sequence). The CDR3 DNA is TGTGCCAGCAGCTTAGAAGGGGGCGCCGGGAACTATGGCTACACCTTC. This codes for CASSLEGGAGNYGYTF. The entire variable domain, with the rest obtained from reference TRBV7-9 and TRBJ1-2, is as follows: DTGVSQNPRHKITKRGQNVTFRCDPISEHNRLYWYRQTLGQGPEFLTYFQNEAQLEKSRLLSDRFSAERPKGSFSTLEIQRTEQGDSAMYLCASSLEGGAGNYGYTFGSGTRLTVV.

V and J are TRBV9 and TRBJ1-1, with D uncertain. V was pared by 0 bases and J by 1 base, with 7 bases between. The germline V gene has CDR1 SGDLS and CDR2 YYNGEE. The CDR3 sequence is 14 residues long. As DNA, the CDR3 is TGTGCCAGCAGCGTAGAACCGGGGAACACTGAAGCTTTCTTT. Its translation is CASSVEPGNTEAFF. The full variable domain, its missing parts supplied by reference TRBV9 and TRBJ1-1, is DSGVTQTPKHLITATGQRVTLRCSPRSGDLSVYWYQQSLDQGLQFLIQYYNGEERAKGNILERFSAQQFPDLHSELNLSSLELGDSALYFCASSVEPGNTEAFFGQGTRLTVV.

The rearrangement uses TRBV20-1 and TRBJ1-5; 10 bases are shared with TRBD1. V lost 3 bases, J lost 0 bases, and 8 bases stayed unmatched. The CDR3 length is 17 residues. Germline CDR1 is DFQATT and CDR2 is SNEGSKA (reference sequence). CDR3 coding DNA: TGCAGTGCTAGCCAGGGGGACAGGGGCTATAGCAATCAGCCCCAGCATTTT. It translates to CSASQGDRGYSNQPQHF.

The V and J genes are TRBV11-2 and TRBJ2-3, with D possibly being TRBD1 or TRBD2 (7 bases each). The CDR3 length is 19 residues. Germline-derived CDR1 and CDR2 are SGHAT and FQNNGV. The germline V and J ends were trimmed by 1 base and 2 bases, with 22 bases remaining between them. The CDR3 spells CASSLGLAGGRDYTDTQYF. In nucleotides, the CDR3 is TGTGCCAGCAGCTTAGGACTAGCAGGGGGGCGGGACTACACAGATACGCAGTATTTT.

This clonotype appeared many times. V is TRBV10-3 and J is TRBJ2-5; TRBD2 matches at 12 bases. The CDR3 length is 15 residues. Germline V lookup: CDR1 ENHRY, CDR2 SYGVKD. The V and J ends lost 4 bases and 5 bases, in that order; junction bases with no gene match: 5. The CDR3 sequence is CAISGLAGVSETQYF. The DNA for the CDR3 is TGTGCCATCAGTGGACTAGCGGGAGTCTCCGAGACCCAGTACTTC.

This chain uses TRBV5-1 with TRBJ2-7; D gene ambiguous. The CDR3 extends over 13 amino acids. V was cut by 6 bases and J by 0 bases, with 10 bases left in between. Germline V CDR1 and CDR2: SGHRS, YFSETQ. The CDR3 sequence: CASKPPNSYEQYF. CDR3 DNA: TGCGCCAGCAAACCACCCAACTCCTACGAGCAGTACTTC.

V gene TRBV5-6 combines with J gene TRBJ2-7; D not certain. In germline, CDR1 is SGHDT, CDR2 YYEEEE. Trimming removed 0 bases from V and 5 bases from J, with 6 bases in between. The CDR3 has 12 residues. CDR3 DNA sequence: TGTGCCAGCAGCTTGGTTTCCGACGAGCAGTACTTC. Protein: CASSLVSDEQYF.

The rearrangement links TRBV6-2 or TRBV6-3 to TRBJ2-7, with D perhaps matching TRBD1 (5 bases). V was pared by 0 bases and J by 7 bases, with 13 bases between. This CDR3 is built from 14 residues. Germline assignment: CDR1 MNHEY and CDR2 SVGEGT. CDR3 coding DNA: TGTGCCAGCAGTTACTCAGCAGGGATGGGAGAGCAGTACTTC. Its translation is CASSYSAGMGEQYF.

This clonotype was counted between two and nine times. The chain employs TRBV18 and TRBJ2-3; possibly TRBD2 for D (6 bases). The CDR3 length is 16 residues. Trimming stripped 1 base from V and 1 base from J, with 12 bases between. CDR1 KGHSH and CDR2 LQKENI come from the germline V gene. The CDR3 DNA reads TGTGCCAGCTCACCACTCGGGAGCGCCGGCACAGATACGCAGTATTTT. It is translated as CASSPLGSAGTDTQYF.

The chain combines TRBV5-4 with TRBJ1-2; the match to TRBD1 covers 7 bases. After removal of 1 base from V and 7 bases from J, the junction contained 7 bases not matched to a gene. CDR1 and CDR2 (germline): SGHNT, YYREEE (reference sequence). This CDR3 spans 14 amino acids. CDR3 DNA sequence: TGTGCCAGCAGCTTGAAGGGGGCATTATTTGGCTACACCTTC. The encoded protein is CASSLKGALFGYTF. Full variable domain (remainder filled in from reference TRBV5-4 and TRBJ1-2): ETGVTQSPTHLIKTRGQQVTLRCSSQSGHNTVSWYQQALGQGPQFIFQYYREEENGRGNFPPRFSGLQFPNYSSELNVNALELDDSALYLCASSLKGALFGYTFGSGTRLTVV.

The V call is TRBV5-8, the J call TRBJ2-5; no clear D. Trimming took 6 bases from V and 3 from J, leaving 12 bases between them. CDR3 length: 13 amino acids. Germline CDR1 and CDR2: SGHTS and YDEGEE. CDR3 in amino acids: CASTVAYEETQYF. The CDR3 nucleotides are TGTGCCAGCACCGTAGCTTATGAAGAGACCCAGTACTTC. The variable domain in full, with the rest retrieved from reference TRBV5-8 and TRBJ2-5, is EAGVTQSPTHLIKTRGQQATLRCSPISGHTSVYWYQQALGLGLQFLLWYDEGEERNRGNFPPRFSGRQFPNYSSELNVNALELEDSALYLCASTVAYEETQYFGPGTRLLVL.

V is TRBV5-1 and J is TRBJ2-7; a possible D gene is TRBD2 (7 bases). V shed 1 base and J shed 5 bases, with 13 bases lying between them. In germline, CDR1 is SGHRS, CDR2 YFSETQ. The CDR3 extends over 14 amino acids. The CDR3 spells CASSLRGGSNEQYF. The CDR3 coding sequence is TGCGCCAGCAGCTTGAGGGGGGGGAGTAACGAGCAGTACTTC.

This clonotype was counted between two and nine times. The chain has TRBV20-1 and TRBJ2-7; 9 bases are a match to TRBD1. V lost 7 bases and J lost 0; bases outside the gene matches: 7. Germline CDR1 is DFQATT and CDR2 is SNEGSKA (reference sequence). The CDR3 is 14 amino acids. For the CDR3, the DNA is TGCAGTGTAGGGGGGACAGGGTTCTCCTACGAGCAGTACTTC. As protein: CSVGGTGFSYEQYF.

With respect to this clonotype: Germline is not matched at one junction end, which may reflect a read error. J is TRBJ2-2 and V is TRBV10-3; possibly TRBD2 for D (5 bases). Germline values: CDR1 ENHRY, CDR2 SYGVKD. The CDR3 is 11 residues long. This chain's CDR3 is CAHRNAGELVF. The CDR3 DNA is TGTGCCCATCGAAATGCCGGGGAGCTGGTTTTT.

The genes are TRBV3-1 and TRBJ2-2; 10 bases align to TRBD2. The length of the CDR3 is 17 residues. Germline lookup yields CDR1 LGHDT and CDR2 YNNKEL (reference sequence). Unmatched junction bases numbered 7, after V lost 4 bases and J lost 2 bases. The CDR3 DNA reads TGTGCCAGCAGCCCCGGAGGACTAGCGGCTAACACCGGGGAGCTGTTTTTT. It specifies CASSPGGLAANTGELFF.

This clonotype appeared many times. J is TRBJ2-7 and V is TRBV3-1; 7 nucleotides match TRBD1. The CDR3 loop spans 15 amino acids. Germline trimming cut 4 bases from V and 3 bases from J; bases unmatched to any gene: 9. Germline CDR1 and CDR2: LGHDT and YNNKEL (reference sequence). CDR3 amino acids: CASSLETGMVYEQYF. The DNA of the CDR3 is TGTGCCAGCAGCCTAGAGACAGGGATGGTCTACGAGCAGTACTTC.

This clonotype was seen once. The rearrangement links TRBV5-1 to TRBJ1-1, with a possible D match to TRBD1 (6 bases). This CDR3 has 14 residues. CDR1 and CDR2 (germline): SGHRS, YFSETQ. Trimming shortened V by 5 bases and J by 6 bases, and 17 bases separated the two germline ends. CDR3 nucleotides: TGCGCCAGCAGAGAGGGGGGGCCCGGTTCTGAAGCTTTCTTT. This codes for CASREGGPGSEAFF.

This clonotype was seen a few times. The J gene is TRBJ2-7, the V gene TRBV28; maybe TRBD1 (6 bases). V was pared by 4 bases and J by 5 bases, with 12 bases between. CDR1 and CDR2 (germline): MDHEN, SYDVKM. The CDR3 runs to 13 residues. The CDR3 DNA follows: TGTGCCAGCAGTTCTTCCACAGGGAACGAGCAGTACTTC. Amino acid sequence: CASSSSTGNEQYF.

This clonotype was observed at least ten times. V usage is TRBV29-1 and J usage is TRBJ1-1; possibly TRBD1 for D (5 bases). The CDR3 length is 12 residues. CDR1 SQVTM and CDR2 ANQGSEA come from the germline V gene. Trimming removed 6 bases at V and 6 bases at J, with 14 bases between. As DNA, the CDR3 is TGCAGCGTAGCCGGGGGGGAACCTGAAGCTTTCTTT. This translates into CSVAGGEPEAFF.

This clonotype is a singleton in its sample. The chain employs TRBV19 and TRBJ1-1; unclear D gene. The germline V gene encodes CDR1 LNHDA and CDR2 SQIVND (reference sequence). V gave up 7 bases and J gave up 1 base, with 10 bases separating them. The CDR3 spans 13 residues. The chain's CDR3 is CASTRTENTEAFF. The DNA for the CDR3 is TGTGCCAGTACCCGTACGGAGAACACTGAAGCTTTCTTT.

This clonotype was detected many times. The gene calls are TRBV6-1 and TRBJ2-5; D may be TRBD2 (6 bases). CDR3 length equals 13 residues. Trimming took off 6 bases at V and 1 base at J, with 9 bases between the two ends. From germline, CDR1 is MNHNS and CDR2 SASEGT. The CDR3 region has the DNA TGTGCCAGCAGGAGACTAGTCCAAGAGACCCAGTACTTC. It specifies CASRRLVQETQYF.

This clonotype was picked up many times. V and J are TRBV6-2 or TRBV6-3 and TRBJ2-7; no clear D gene. The CDR3 is 14 amino acids. The germline V and J ends were trimmed by 6 bases and 1 base, with 13 bases remaining between them. Per the germline V gene, CDR1 is MNHEY and CDR2 is SVGEGT. The CDR3 nucleotides are TGTGCCAGCAGCCACCTAGGGCAGTCCTACGAGCAGTACTTC. Translating gives CASSHLGQSYEQYF.

This clonotype was seen a few times. This chain uses TRBV28 with TRBJ1-6; 8 bases are shared with TRBD1. J gave up 9 bases and V 7 bases, and 11 bases lay outside the gene matches. CDR3 size: 15 residues. Germline V gene sequence: CDR1 MDHEN, CDR2 SYDVKM. The chain's CDR3 is CASTSDGTGSSPLHF. In DNA, the CDR3 is TGTGCCAGCACTTCCGACGGGACAGGTAGTTCACCCCTCCACTTT. Full variable domain (remainder filled in from reference TRBV28 and TRBJ1-6): DVKVTQSSRYLVKRTGEKVFLECVQDMDHENMFWYRQDPGLGLRLIYFSYDVKMKEKGDIPEGYSVSREKKERFSLILESASTNQTSMYLCASTSDGTGSSPLHFGNGTRLTVT.

This clonotype was detected a few times. The rearrangement joins TRBV6-5 to TRBJ2-5; 9 nucleotides align to TRBD2. The CDR3 loop spans 15 amino acids. Germline V gives CDR1 MNHEY, CDR2 SVGAGI. V shed 0 bases and J 9 bases; nucleotides not matched to a gene: 8. This chain's CDR3 is CASSYSVAGGGSQYF. In nucleotides, the CDR3 is TGTGCCAGCAGTTACTCCGTCGCGGGGGGGGGTTCCCAGTACTTC.

The genes are TRBV5-1 and TRBJ2-7; 8 nucleotides agree with TRBD1. CDR1 is SGHRS and CDR2 is YFSETQ in the germline V gene. This CDR3 is 15 amino acids long. Unmatched junction bases numbered 8, after V lost 0 bases and J lost 6 bases. CDR3 DNA: TGCGCCAGCAGCTTGGGGTTGACAGGGGTTACCGAGCAGTACTTC. Protein: CASSLGLTGVTEQYF.